The table lists the clone carrying this TCR beta chain with a count of one. Clones were sequenced by immunoSEQ multiplex PCR, and TCRdb holds only the in-frame ones, with some missing. The table lists 110,000 to 150,000 clones, roughly 80% of them singletons. This sample stems from a study of blood T cell repertoires in COVID-19. The CDR3 is 17 amino acids. Between the trimmed V and J ends, which lost 7 bases and 3 bases, there was a span of 22 bases. The germline V gene has CDR1 ENHRY and CDR2 SYGVKD. The sample was peripheral blood. The chain is built from TRBV10-3 and TRBJ1-5; maybe TRBD1 (6 bases). The receptor's source is a woman aged 70 to 79 with COVID-19, enrolled during active disease. CDR3 sequence (DNA): TGTGCCATCACCCCCGGGTCCCCCGGACAGTTCAATCAGCCCCAGCATTTT. This gives the protein CAITPGSPGQFNQPQHF.